The 29 T cell receptor beta chains reported below all come from one sample, sequenced in a study of glioma-infiltrating T cells. TCR alpha and beta CDR3 regions were amplified from RNA using iRepertoire nested multiplex PCR. TCRdb used MiXCR to reprocess the multiplex PCR reads, holding one entry per CDR3 protein. The data hold over 100,000 distinct CDR3 sequences, with 20% to 25% observed a single time. The sequenced sample consisted of glioma tissue, nonneoplastic brain tissue, or PBMCs (not recorded which). These receptors were collected from a human donor with low-grade glioma or glioblastoma, undergoing nonglioma brain surgery, or in good health (not recorded which).

This clonotype was counted at least ten times. The chain uses TRBV7-6 and TRBJ2-1; 9 bases are a match to TRBD2. With 6 bases clipped from V and 2 bases from J, the junction kept 5 bases outside the gene matches. The CDR3 has 15 amino acids. Per germline, CDR1 SGHVS and CDR2 FNYEAQ. The CDR3 protein is CASSLLAGTYNEQFF. Here the CDR3 DNA reads TGTGCCAGCAGTCTACTAGCGGGCACCTACAATGAGCAGTTCTTC.

With regard to this clonotype: A much larger clone lies a single base off, so this may be a read error. The chain couples TRBV2 to TRBJ2-5; D is perhaps TRBD1 or TRBD2 (5 bases each). The CDR3 length is 15 residues. Per germline, CDR1 SNHLY and CDR2 FYNNEI. The V gene lost 3 bases and the J gene lost 11 bases, with 22 bases spanning the gap. CDR3 nucleotide sequence: TGTGCCAGCAGTGAGCAGCGTGGGACGTACAATGAGCAGTACTTC. Protein sequence: CASSEQRGTYNEQYF.

This clonotype turned up a few times. The gene calls are TRBV5-1 and TRBJ2-5; 7 bases align to TRBD1. The length of the CDR3 is 16 residues. Germline CDR1 and CDR2: SGHRS and YFSETQ. Trimming took 4 bases from V and 2 from J; bases not matched to a gene: 11. CDR3 sequence reads: CASSTPRTGSQETQYF. Written as DNA, the CDR3 is TGCGCCAGCAGCACCCCTAGGACAGGAAGTCAAGAGACCCAGTACTTC.

CDR3 in amino acids: CASKIGNSNQPQHF. CDR3 DNA sequence: TGTGCCAGTAAAATCGGGAATAGCAATCAGCCCCAGCATTTT. The chain has TRBV19 and TRBJ1-5, with D hard to call. V gave up 7 bases and J gave up 0 bases, with 10 bases separating them. The CDR3 is made up of 14 amino acids. The germline V gene encodes CDR1 LNHDA and CDR2 SQIVND (reference sequence). Together with reference TRBV19 and TRBJ1-5, the CDR3 gives the full variable domain: DGGITQSPKYLFRKEGQNVTLSCEQNLNHDAMYWYRQDPGQGLRLIYYSQIVNDFQKGDIAEGYSVSREKKESFPLTVTSAQKNPTAFYLCASKIGNSNQPQHFGDGTRLSIL.

The sample holds many counts of this clonotype. The chain couples TRBV20-1 to TRBJ2-1; TRBD2 matches 11 bases. The J segment lost 8 bases and the V segment lost 0 bases, leaving 9 bases of the junction unmatched. CDR3 size: 16 residues. Germline lookup yields CDR1 DFQATT and CDR2 SNEGSKA (reference sequence). CDR3 protein: CSARDPGGTSGHEQFF. The DNA of the CDR3 is TGCAGTGCTAGAGATCCGGGCGGGACTAGCGGCCATGAGCAGTTCTTC.

This clonotype was detected many times. V and J are TRBV11-1 and TRBJ1-1; 10 bases map to TRBD1. The V gene's germline CDR1 is SGHAT and CDR2 FQDESV (reference sequence). The CDR3 extends over 16 amino acids. Unmatched junction bases numbered 7, after V lost 5 bases and J lost 1 base. CDR3 nucleotides: TGTGCCAGCAGCACCTGGACAGGGGGGGAGAACACTGAAGCTTTCTTT. Protein: CASSTWTGGENTEAFF.

The J gene is TRBJ1-3, the V gene TRBV10-3; 11 bases map to TRBD1. Germline CDR1 reads ENHRY; CDR2 reads SYGVKD. The CDR3 runs to 17 residues. The junction had 7 bases not matched to a gene; V was cut back by 2 bases and J by 4 bases. The CDR3 loop reads CAISEGGTGGSGNTIYF. Here the CDR3 DNA reads TGTGCCATCAGTGAGGGGGGGACAGGGGGAAGCGGAAACACCATATATTTT.

In the case of this clonotype: One base away lies a much larger clone, so this may be a sequencing read error. The chain combines TRBV29-1 with TRBJ1-2; a weak D match, TRBD1 (5 bases). Trimming stripped 3 bases from V and 9 bases from J, with 17 bases between. The germline V gene has CDR1 SQVTM and CDR2 ANQGSEA. The CDR3 length is 13 residues. The CDR3 DNA reads as TGCAGCGTTGAGGAGGCAGGGTCGGGTTGCTACACCTTC. Translation: CSVEEAGSGCYTF.

This clonotype has a count of ten or more. The DNA of the CDR3 is TGTGCCAGCAGCCAAGGACAGGGGCAGTACTTC. Protein: CASSQGQGQYF. The chain links TRBV3-1 to TRBJ2-7, with 7 bases that match TRBD1. CDR1 and CDR2 from the germline V gene are LGHDT and YNNKEL (reference sequence). V dropped 1 base and J dropped 9; count of bases not matched to a gene: 0. The CDR3 length is 11 residues.

Many counts were recorded for this clonotype. This chain links TRBV29-1 with TRBJ1-1; a possible D gene is TRBD1 (5 bases). Germline CDR1 and CDR2: SQVTM and ANQGSEA. V was trimmed by 1 base and J by 8 bases, leaving 11 bases between them. The CDR3 runs 12 residues. The CDR3 region has the DNA TGCAGCGTTGAAGTGGGGGGAAGGGAAGCTTTCTTT. Residues: CSVEVGGREAFF.

Ten or more counts support this clonotype. V gene TRBV14 combines with J gene TRBJ2-7; 8 positions match TRBD1. Trimming took 5 bases from V and 12 from J; bases not matched to a gene: 15. Germline values: CDR1 SGHDN, CDR2 FVKESK. The CDR3 is made up of 14 amino acids. CDR3 DNA: TGTGCCAGCAGCAGGGGACAGGCCGGTTTCCCGCGGTACTTC. Translation: CASSRGQAGFPRYF.

Concerning this clonotype: This may be a read error: a much more frequent sequence differs by one nucleotide. Here the CDR3 DNA reads TGCGCCAGCAGCTCCATGGGGCAGGGGGACACTGAAGCTTTCTTT. Translating gives CASSSMGQGDTEAFF. The rearrangement joins TRBV5-1 to TRBJ1-1; TRBD1 agrees at 7 bases. This CDR3 contains 15 residues. Germline CDR1 is SGHRS and CDR2 is YFSETQ. V shed 3 bases and J 3 bases; nucleotides not matched to a gene: 8.

This chain links TRBV20-1 with TRBJ2-1; possibly TRBD2 for D (6 bases). The CDR3 extends over 14 amino acids. CDR1 is DFQATT, CDR2 SNEGSKA, per germline (reference sequence). Trimming removed 6 bases from V and 2 bases from J, with 14 bases in between. The CDR3 bases are TGCAGTGCCGAGGGCGGGATAGCCTACAATGAGCAGTTCTTC. Translating it yields CSAEGGIAYNEQFF.

There are a few counts of this clonotype. The chain recombines TRBV29-1 with TRBJ2-5, with D hard to call. The CDR3 has 18 amino acids. Germline V gene sequence: CDR1 SQVTM, CDR2 ANQGSEA. Trimming took off 3 bases at V and 1 base at J, with 24 bases between the two ends. In DNA, the CDR3 is TGCAGCGTTGACGCACCCTCGGGCGATCCAACCACCCAAGAGACCCAGTACTTC. This gives the protein CSVDAPSGDPTTQETQYF.

This clonotype has ten or more counts. The chain couples TRBV29-1 to TRBJ2-5, with D perhaps matching TRBD1 (5 bases). CDR1 and CDR2 from the germline V gene are SQVTM and ANQGSEA. V was clipped by 4 bases and J by 1 base, with 16 bases between them. CDR3 size: 15 residues. Here the CDR3 reads CSVVLSYRSQETQYF. CDR3 bases: TGCAGCGTTGTCTTGTCCTACAGGAGCCAAGAGACCCAGTACTTC.

The chain couples TRBV29-1 to TRBJ2-5; TRBD1 might be the D (6 bases). The V gene's germline CDR1 is SQVTM and CDR2 ANQGSEA. The CDR3 totals 12 residues. V lost 0 bases, J lost 4 bases, and 6 bases lay in between. The CDR3 DNA reads TGCAGCGTTGAAGAGGGGGCAGAGACCCAGTACTTC. Translated, it gives CSVEEGAETQYF. The complete variable domain, with remaining parts taken from reference TRBV29-1 and TRBJ2-5, reads SAVISQKPSRDICQRGTSLTIQCQVDSQVTMMFWYRQQPGQSLTLIATANQGSEATYESGFVIDKFPISRPNLTFSTLTVSNMSPEDSSIYLCSVEEGAETQYFGPGTRLLVL.

There are many counts of this clonotype. The CDR3 loop reads CASRSPRVAKEKLFF. The CDR3 region has the DNA TGTGCCAGCAGGTCACCCCGGGTGGCAAAGGAAAAACTGTTTTTT. The rearrangement uses TRBV2 and TRBJ1-4, with no clear D. Between the trimmed V and J ends, which lost 6 bases and 8 bases, there was a span of 19 bases. The germline CDR1 and CDR2 sequences are SNHLY and FYNNEI. The CDR3 is made up of 15 amino acids. The variable domain in full, with the rest retrieved from reference TRBV2 and TRBJ1-4, is EPEVTQTPSHQVTQMGQEVILRCVPISNHLYFYWYRQILGQKVEFLVSFYNNEISEKSEIFDDQFSVERPDGSNFTLKIRSTKLEDSAMYFCASRSPRVAKEKLFFGSGTQLSVL.

This clonotype has at least ten counts. This chain links TRBV5-1 with TRBJ1-2; D is uncertain. V was trimmed by 4 bases and J by 4 bases, leaving 17 bases between them. CDR3 length: 15 amino acids. Germline values: CDR1 SGHRS, CDR2 YFSETQ. This chain's CDR3 is CASSPDSSLLYGYTF. The CDR3 bases are TGCGCCAGCAGCCCGGACTCAAGTTTGCTCTATGGCTACACCTTC.

The sample holds many counts of this clonotype. The chain couples TRBV4-3 to TRBJ1-2, with D uncertain. Germline CDR1 and CDR2: LGHNA and YSLEER. There are 15 residues in the CDR3. V lost 3 bases to trimming and J lost 8 bases, with 19 bases between them. The DNA of the CDR3 is TGCGCCAGCAGCCATTCCTCCGGGCCAAGAGGAGGCTACACCTTC. Translating gives CASSHSSGPRGGYTF.

This clonotype has ten or more counts. This chain connects TRBV19 to TRBJ2-3, with 14 bases aligning to TRBD2. The CDR3 totals 15 residues. Germline CDR1 reads LNHDA; CDR2 reads SQIVND (reference sequence). V was pared by 9 bases and J by 5 bases, with 7 bases of the junction left unmatched. The CDR3 DNA is TGTGCCAGCAAAAGGGGGACTAGCGGGAGAGATACGCAGTATTTT. It specifies CASKRGTSGRDTQYF.

The chain uses TRBV6-6 and TRBJ2-1; 11 nucleotides align to TRBD2. CDR3 size: 17 residues. The junction had 11 bases not matched to a gene; V was cut back by 4 bases and J by 6 bases. CDR1 is MNHNY and CDR2 is SVGAGI in the germline V gene (reference sequence). The CDR3 spells CASSCSELAGVSNEQFF. The CDR3 nucleotides read TGTGCCAGCAGTTGCTCGGAACTAGCGGGGGTTAGCAATGAGCAGTTCTTC.

This clonotype was observed many times. This chain joins TRBV3-1 and TRBJ2-5; no firm D call. The CDR3 has 11 amino acids. Germline V gene lookup returns CDR1 LGHDT and CDR2 YNNKEL (reference sequence). V lost 8 bases, J lost 7 bases, and 11 bases lay in between. The CDR3 is CASARAWTQYF. The CDR3 nucleotides read TGTGCCAGCGCCCGCGCATGGACCCAGTACTTC.

This clonotype was recorded a few times. The J gene is TRBJ2-1, the V gene TRBV11-3, with a tentative D call TRBD1 (6 bases). The CDR3 extends over 14 amino acids. The germline V and J ends were trimmed by 0 bases and 10 bases, with 13 bases remaining between them. The germline gives CDR1 SGHNT, CDR2 YENEEA. The CDR3 DNA reads TGTGCCAGCAGCTTAGAAGGGACATCTGCAGAGCAGTTCTTC. Translating it yields CASSLEGTSAEQFF.

This clonotype was detected many times. The chain employs TRBV18 and TRBJ2-1, with TRBD1 matching 9 bases. With 6 bases clipped from V and 1 base from J, the junction kept 4 bases outside the gene matches. The CDR3 has 15 residues. Germline values: CDR1 KGHSH, CDR2 LQKENI. The CDR3 spells CASSRDRVSYNEQFF. CDR3 bases: TGTGCCAGCTCCCGGGACAGGGTTTCCTACAATGAGCAGTTCTTC. The full variable domain, in which reference TRBV18 and TRBJ2-1 provide the parts outside the CDR3, is NAGVMQNPRHLVRRRGQEARLRCSPMKGHSHVYWYRQLPEEGLKFMVYLQKENIIDESGMPKERFSAEFPKEGPSILRIQQVVRGDSAAYFCASSRDRVSYNEQFFGPGTRLTVL.

The chain is built from TRBV3-1 and TRBJ1-5; D may be TRBD1 (6 bases). The ends were cut back, 4 bases at V and 7 bases at J, with 11 bases in the middle. The germline V gene encodes CDR1 LGHDT and CDR2 YNNKEL (reference sequence). This CDR3 has 13 amino acids. CDR3 amino acids: CASSPPGGQPQHF. CDR3 nucleotide sequence: TGTGCCAGCAGCCCCCCGGGGGGCCAGCCCCAGCATTTT.

Notes on this clonotype: A read error is possible here, since a much larger clone lies one base away. The V gene is TRBV7-2, the J gene TRBJ2-7, with D uncertain. CDR3 size: 14 residues. Trimming pared 1 base from V and 7 bases from J, leaving 14 bases between. Germline CDR1 reads SGHTA; CDR2 reads FQGNSA. For the CDR3, the DNA is TGTGCCAGCAGCTTAGAGTATGGGTTCGCGGAGCAGTACTTC. It translates to CASSLEYGFAEQYF.

The table lists this clonotype with a few counts. The J gene is TRBJ1-1, the V gene TRBV19, with D possibly TRBD1 on 6 matching bases. Germline CDR1 and CDR2: LNHDA and SQIVND (reference sequence). This CDR3 is 14 amino acids long. V lost 9 bases and J lost 1, with 15 bases in between. The CDR3 DNA follows: TGTGCCAGCAGTCGGCAGGGGTCGAACACTGAAGCTTTCTTT. Translating it yields CASSRQGSNTEAFF.

To note about this clonotype: A read error is likely, as this CDR3 ends without the conserved phenylalanine or tryptophan. Because the CDR3's place on the DNA is in doubt, the DNA is left out and the CDR3 is given as listed by TCRdb. This chain connects TRBV28 to TRBJ1-1; TRBD1 is the table's D call and was not checked against the DNA. Germline loops: CDR1 MDHEN, CDR2 SYDVKM. A total of 15 residues make up the CDR3, ends included. The CDR3 protein is CASSLGTGSGPESFL.

This clonotype was detected a few times. The chain carries TRBV29-1 and TRBJ2-3; D might be TRBD1 (6 bases). V was shortened by 7 bases and J by 3 bases, with 11 bases between the two germline ends. This CDR3 spans 12 amino acids. Germline loops: CDR1 SQVTM, CDR2 ANQGSEA. This CDR3 is CSAGQSTDTQYF. DNA of the CDR3: TGCAGCGCCGGACAGAGTACAGATACGCAGTATTTT.